This TCR beta chain came from a study of blood T cell repertoires in COVID-19. Worth noting for this clone: An end of the junction differs from the germline gene, which may be a read error.

Assay used: immunoSEQ multiplex PCR; TCRdb lists only in-frame clones, some missing. The data contain 130,000 or so clones, around 84% of them singletons. Material: PBMCs or T cells enriched from blood (not recorded which). This TCR was recovered from a middle-aged man with acute COVID-19.

In DNA form, the CDR3 reads TGTGCCAGCAGTGCGCATACGGGACTAGAGAAGGACTTC. Its protein is CASSAHTGLEKDF. V and J are TRBV12-3 or TRBV12-4 and TRBJ2-7, with TRBD2 matching 8 bases. The CDR3 covers 13 residues.